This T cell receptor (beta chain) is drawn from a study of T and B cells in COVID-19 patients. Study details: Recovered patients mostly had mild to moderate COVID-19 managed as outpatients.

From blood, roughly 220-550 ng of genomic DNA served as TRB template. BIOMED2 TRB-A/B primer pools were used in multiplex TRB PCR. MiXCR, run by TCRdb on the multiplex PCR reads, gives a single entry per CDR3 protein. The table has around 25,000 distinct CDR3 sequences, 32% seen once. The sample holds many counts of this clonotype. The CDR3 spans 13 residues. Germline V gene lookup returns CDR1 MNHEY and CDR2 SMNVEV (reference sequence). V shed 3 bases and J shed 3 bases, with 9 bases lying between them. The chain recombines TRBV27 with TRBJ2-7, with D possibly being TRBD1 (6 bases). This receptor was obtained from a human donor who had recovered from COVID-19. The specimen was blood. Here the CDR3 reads CASSLEQGYEQYF. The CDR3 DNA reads TGTGCCAGCAGTTTGGAACAGGGCTACGAGCAGTACTTC.